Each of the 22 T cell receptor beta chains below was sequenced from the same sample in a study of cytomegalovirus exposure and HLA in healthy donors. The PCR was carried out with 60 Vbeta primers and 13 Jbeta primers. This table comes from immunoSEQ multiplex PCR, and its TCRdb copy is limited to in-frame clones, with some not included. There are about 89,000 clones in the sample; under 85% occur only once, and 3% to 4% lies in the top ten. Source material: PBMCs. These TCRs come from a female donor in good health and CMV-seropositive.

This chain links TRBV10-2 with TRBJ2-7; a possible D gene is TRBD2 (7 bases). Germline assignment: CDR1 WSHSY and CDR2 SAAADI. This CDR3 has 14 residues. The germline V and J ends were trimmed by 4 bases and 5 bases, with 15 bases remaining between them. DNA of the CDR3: TGCGCCAGCAGTGGGCCCGGGGGGCTCGACGAGCAGTACTTC. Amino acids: CASSGPGGLDEQYF.

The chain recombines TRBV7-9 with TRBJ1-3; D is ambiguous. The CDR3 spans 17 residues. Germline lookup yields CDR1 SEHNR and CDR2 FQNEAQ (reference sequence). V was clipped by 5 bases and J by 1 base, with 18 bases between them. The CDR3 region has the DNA TGTGCCAGCAGCCCAGGTGTGGGCAAAAGATCTGGAAACACCATATATTTT. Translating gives CASSPGVGKRSGNTIYF. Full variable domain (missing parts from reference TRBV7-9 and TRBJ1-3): DTGVSQNPRHKITKRGQNVTFRCDPISEHNRLYWYRQTLGQGPEFLTYFQNEAQLEKSRLLSDRFSAERPKGSFSTLEIQRTEQGDSAMYLCASSPGVGKRSGNTIYFGEGSWLTVV.

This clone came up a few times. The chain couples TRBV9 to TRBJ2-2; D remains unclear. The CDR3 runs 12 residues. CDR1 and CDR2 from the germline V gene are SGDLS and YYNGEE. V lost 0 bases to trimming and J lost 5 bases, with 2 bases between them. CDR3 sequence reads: CASSVVTGELFF. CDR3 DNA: TGTGCCAGCAGCGTAGTAACCGGGGAGCTGTTTTTT.

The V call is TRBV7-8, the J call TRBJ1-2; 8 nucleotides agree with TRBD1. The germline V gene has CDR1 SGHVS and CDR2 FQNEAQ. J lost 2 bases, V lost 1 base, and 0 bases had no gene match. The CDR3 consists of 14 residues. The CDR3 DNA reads TGTGCCAGCAGCTTAGGGACAGGGAACTATGGCTACACCTTC. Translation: CASSLGTGNYGYTF.

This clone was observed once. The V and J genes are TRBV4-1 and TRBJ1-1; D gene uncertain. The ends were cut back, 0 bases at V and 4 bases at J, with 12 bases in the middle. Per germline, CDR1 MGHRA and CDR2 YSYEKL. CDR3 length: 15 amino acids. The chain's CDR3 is CASSQDVTRSTEAFF. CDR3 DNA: TGCGCCAGCAGCCAAGACGTGACTCGTAGCACTGAAGCTTTCTTT.

The CDR3 region has the DNA TGTGCCACCGGTCATCGCTTTCGGACAGGGGGCGCATACAATGAGCAGTTCTTC. It codes for CATGHRFRTGGAYNEQFF. The chain has TRBV15 and TRBJ2-1; 11 bases agree with TRBD1. Germline CDR1 is LNHNV and CDR2 is YYDKDF (reference sequence). V dropped 8 bases and J dropped 4; count of bases not matched to a gene: 16. The CDR3 extends over 18 amino acids.

CDR3 loop: CASSPQTDGYTF. In DNA, the CDR3 is TGTGCCAGCTCACCACAGACAGATGGCTACACCTTC. The chain combines TRBV18 with TRBJ1-2; D possibly corresponds to TRBD1 (5 bases). Trimming removed 1 base at V and 6 bases at J, with 6 bases between. The V gene's germline CDR1 is KGHSH and CDR2 LQKENI. CDR3 length equals 12 residues.

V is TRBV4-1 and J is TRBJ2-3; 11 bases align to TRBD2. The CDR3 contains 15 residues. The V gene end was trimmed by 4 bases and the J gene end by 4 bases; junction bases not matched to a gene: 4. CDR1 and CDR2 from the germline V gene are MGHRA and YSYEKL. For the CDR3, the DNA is TGCGCCAGCAGCCCCGGGACTAGCGGCCCAGATACGCAGTATTTT. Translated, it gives CASSPGTSGPDTQYF.

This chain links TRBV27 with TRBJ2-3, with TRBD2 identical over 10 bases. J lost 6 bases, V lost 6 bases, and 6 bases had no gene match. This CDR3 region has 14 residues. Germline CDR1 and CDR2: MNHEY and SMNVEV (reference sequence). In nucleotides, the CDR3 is TGTGCCAGCAGGGCTAGCGGGAGATCCGATACGCAGTATTTT. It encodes CASRASGRSDTQYF.

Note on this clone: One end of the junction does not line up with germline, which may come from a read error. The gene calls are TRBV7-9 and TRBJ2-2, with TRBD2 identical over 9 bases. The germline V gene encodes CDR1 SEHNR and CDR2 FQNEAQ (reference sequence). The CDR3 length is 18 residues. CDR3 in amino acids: CSSSRIVAGGLDTGELFF. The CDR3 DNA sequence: TGTTCCAGCAGCCGAATAGTCGCGGGGGGGCTCGACACCGGGGAGCTGTTTTTT.

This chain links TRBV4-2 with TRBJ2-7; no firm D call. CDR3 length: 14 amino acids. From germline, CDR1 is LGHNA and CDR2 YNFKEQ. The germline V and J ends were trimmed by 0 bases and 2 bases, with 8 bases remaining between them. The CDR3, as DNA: TGTGCCAGCAGCCAAGATTGGCAAGCCTACGAGCAGTACTTC. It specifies CASSQDWQAYEQYF.

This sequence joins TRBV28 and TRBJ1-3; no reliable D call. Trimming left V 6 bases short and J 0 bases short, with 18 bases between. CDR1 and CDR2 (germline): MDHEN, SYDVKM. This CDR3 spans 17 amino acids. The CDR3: CASSRLSIGGSGNTIYF. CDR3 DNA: TGTGCCAGCAGCCGTCTTTCGATTGGCGGCTCTGGAAACACCATATATTTT.

This CDR3 reads CASSFAGGASYEQYF. The CDR3 nucleotides read TGCGCCAGCAGCTTTGCAGGGGGCGCGTCCTACGAGCAGTACTTC. The rearrangement uses TRBV5-1 and TRBJ2-5; 8 bases fit TRBD1. TRBJ2-7 matches the DNA end more closely, so the J call is doubtful. Germline V CDR1 and CDR2: SGHRS, YFSETQ. The CDR3 is 15 residues long.

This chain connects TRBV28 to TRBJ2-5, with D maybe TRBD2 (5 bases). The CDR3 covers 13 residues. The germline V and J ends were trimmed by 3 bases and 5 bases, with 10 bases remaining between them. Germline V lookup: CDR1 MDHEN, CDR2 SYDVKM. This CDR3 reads CASSLIGVETQYF. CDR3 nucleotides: TGTGCCAGCAGTTTGATCGGGGTCGAGACCCAGTACTTC.

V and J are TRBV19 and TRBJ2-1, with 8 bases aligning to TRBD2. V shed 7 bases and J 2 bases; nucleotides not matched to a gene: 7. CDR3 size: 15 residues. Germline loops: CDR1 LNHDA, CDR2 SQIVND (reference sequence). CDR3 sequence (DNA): TGTGCCAGTAAAAGACTAGCGAATACCTACAATGAGCAGTTCTTC. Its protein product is CASKRLANTYNEQFF.

The CDR3 region has the DNA TGTGCCAGCAGCTTAGGGGCTCCCGGCGCGGGACAGGGGGCAGACACCATATATTTT. This gives the protein CASSLGAPGAGQGADTIYF. This rearrangement joins TRBV7-9 to TRBJ1-3; TRBD1 agrees at 12 bases. V was clipped by 1 base and J by 8 bases; unmatched bases: 15. Germline CDR1 is SEHNR and CDR2 is FQNEAQ (reference sequence). The CDR3 consists of 19 residues.

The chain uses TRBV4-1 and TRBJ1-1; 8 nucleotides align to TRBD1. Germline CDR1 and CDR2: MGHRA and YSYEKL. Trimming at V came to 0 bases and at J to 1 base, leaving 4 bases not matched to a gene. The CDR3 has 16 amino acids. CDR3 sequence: CASSQDRTGTNTEAFF. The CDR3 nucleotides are TGCGCCAGCAGCCAAGATCGGACAGGGACGAACACTGAAGCTTTCTTT.

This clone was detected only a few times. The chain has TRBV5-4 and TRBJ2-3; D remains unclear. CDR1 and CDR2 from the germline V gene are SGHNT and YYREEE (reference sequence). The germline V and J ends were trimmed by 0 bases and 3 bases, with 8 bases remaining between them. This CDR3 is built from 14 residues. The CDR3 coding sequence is TGTGCCAGCAGCTTGGTGGCTGAAACAGATACGCAGTATTTT. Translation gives CASSLVAETDTQYF.

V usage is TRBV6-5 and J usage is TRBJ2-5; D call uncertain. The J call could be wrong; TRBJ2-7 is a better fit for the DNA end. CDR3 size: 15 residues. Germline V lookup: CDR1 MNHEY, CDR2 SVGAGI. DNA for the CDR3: TGTGCCAGCAGTTACTATTCACTGAGTTCCTACGAGCAGTACTTC. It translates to CASSYYSLSSYEQYF.

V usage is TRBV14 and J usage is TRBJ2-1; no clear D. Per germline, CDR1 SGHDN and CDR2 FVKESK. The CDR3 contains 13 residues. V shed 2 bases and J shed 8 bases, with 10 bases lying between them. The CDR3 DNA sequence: TGTGCCAGCAGCCAAAGCATCGATCATGAGCAGTTCTTC. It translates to CASSQSIDHEQFF. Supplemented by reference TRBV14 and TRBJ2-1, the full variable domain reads EAGVTQFPSHSVIEKGQTVTLRCDPISGHDNLYWYRRVMGKEIKFLLHFVKESKQDESGMPNNRFLAERTGGTYSTLKVQPAELEDSGVYFCASSQSIDHEQFFGPGTRLTVL.

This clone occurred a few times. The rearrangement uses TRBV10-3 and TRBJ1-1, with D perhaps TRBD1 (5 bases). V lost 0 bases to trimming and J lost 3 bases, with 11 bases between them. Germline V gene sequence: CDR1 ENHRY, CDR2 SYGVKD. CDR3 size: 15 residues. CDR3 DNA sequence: TGTGCCATCAGTGAGTCCGCAGGGACTGACACTGAAGCTTTCTTT. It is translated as CAISESAGTDTEAFF.

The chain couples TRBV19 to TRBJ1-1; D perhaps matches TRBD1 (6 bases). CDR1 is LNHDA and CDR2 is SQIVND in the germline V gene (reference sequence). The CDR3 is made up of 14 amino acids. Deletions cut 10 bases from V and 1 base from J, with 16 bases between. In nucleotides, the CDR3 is TGTGCCACTTCAGGGGCAGGGACGAACACTGAAGCTTTCTTT. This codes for CATSGAGTNTEAFF.